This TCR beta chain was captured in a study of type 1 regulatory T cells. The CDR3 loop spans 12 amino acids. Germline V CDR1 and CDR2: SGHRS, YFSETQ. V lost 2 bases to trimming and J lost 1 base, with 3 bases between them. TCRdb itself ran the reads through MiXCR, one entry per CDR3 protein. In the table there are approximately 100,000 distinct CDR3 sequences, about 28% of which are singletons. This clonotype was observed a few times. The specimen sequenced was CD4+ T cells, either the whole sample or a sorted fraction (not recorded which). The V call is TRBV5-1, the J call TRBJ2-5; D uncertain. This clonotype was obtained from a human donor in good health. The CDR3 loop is CASSFRQETQYF. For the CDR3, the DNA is TGCGCCAGCAGCTTCCGCCAAGAGACCCAGTACTTC.